The present entry profiles one T cell receptor (beta chain) with its context. Selection required adequate fresh-frozen tumor tissue plus more than two years' survival data. Isocitrate dehydrogenase mutation was absent in all glioblastoma patients. Germline CDR1 is WSHSY and CDR2 is SAAADI. V was clipped by 6 bases and J by 2 bases, with 12 bases between them. There are 14 residues in the CDR3. The method was immunoSEQ multiplex PCR; TCRdb's version includes in-frame clones alone and lacks a portion of them. The data show 100,000 or so clones, over 75% seen once. These data are taken from a study of glioma-infiltrating T cells after dendritic cell vaccination. Study as a whole: Monocyte-derived dendritic cells, cultured 7 to 8 days with IL-4 and GM-CSF, were pulsed with autologous tumor lysate. Patients received three intradermal dendritic cell vaccine injections at biweekly intervals.

This clonotype was sampled from a human donor with glioblastoma. Sequenced here: blood, sampled before dendritic cell vaccination. The chain couples TRBV10-2 to TRBJ2-3, with TRBD2 as a possible D gene (6 bases). This chain's CDR3 is CASSRTTYTDTQYF. The CDR3 DNA follows: TGCGCCAGCAGCAGGACTACTTACACAGATACGCAGTATTTT.